This entry lists 18 T cell receptor beta chains sequenced from one sample in a study of identical twins. Each CDR3 protein gets one entry after TCRdb re-called the 5' RACE reads with MiXCR. Among under 900,000 distinct CDR3 sequences listed, roughly an eighth were seen once. This sample was also put to use in a study of yellow fever vaccine responses in identical twins.

The material sequenced was PBMCs. The receptors come from a woman aged 18-29 years in good health.

This clonotype was recorded many times. The chain is built from TRBV2 and TRBJ2-1; D not resolved. The germline V gene has CDR1 SNHLY and CDR2 FYNNEI. The V end lost 5 bases, the J end lost 4 bases, and 9 bases lay between the germline ends. The CDR3 contains 13 residues. CDR3 loop: CASSPDPYNEQFF. CDR3 in DNA: TGTGCCAGCAGTCCCGACCCATACAATGAGCAGTTCTTC.

This clonotype was seen ten or more times. V and J are TRBV6-4 and TRBJ2-1, with 7 bases identical to TRBD2. V was pared by 4 bases and J by 0 bases, with 6 bases of the junction left unmatched. The CDR3 has 16 amino acids. Germline V gene data show CDR1 as MRHNA and CDR2 as SNTAGT. CDR3 residues: CASSVSSGGSYNEQFF. The CDR3 bases are TGTGCCAGCAGTGTAAGTTCGGGAGGCTCCTACAATGAGCAGTTCTTC.

This chain joins TRBV2 and TRBJ2-5, with 8 bases identical to TRBD1. CDR3 length: 14 residues. V lost 7 bases, J lost 6 bases, and 10 bases stayed unmatched. CDR1 and CDR2 (germline): SNHLY, FYNNEI. The CDR3 region is CASNDQGASKTQYF. The DNA of the CDR3 is TGTGCCAGCAACGACCAGGGGGCGTCCAAGACCCAGTACTTC.

This clonotype was observed a few times. V and J are TRBV27 and TRBJ1-1; TRBD1 agrees at 7 bases. Germline values: CDR1 MNHEY, CDR2 SMNVEV (reference sequence). The V gene end was trimmed by 3 bases and the J gene end by 4 bases; junction bases not matched to a gene: 8. The CDR3 runs to 15 residues. CDR3 residues: CASSFEGRGRTEAFF. The DNA for the CDR3 is TGTGCCAGCAGTTTTGAGGGAAGGGGGCGCACTGAAGCTTTCTTT.

This clonotype was found a few times. The chain is built from TRBV20-1 and TRBJ2-1, with D unresolved. The CDR3 is made up of 14 amino acids. The germline V gene has CDR1 DFQATT and CDR2 SNEGSKA (reference sequence). Trimming cost V 3 bases and J 4 bases, with 13 bases left between them. CDR3 protein: CSARHPGRYNEQFF. Written as DNA, the CDR3 is TGCAGTGCTAGGCACCCGGGCCGGTACAATGAGCAGTTCTTC.

J is TRBJ1-5 and V is TRBV2; D is possibly TRBD1 (5 bases). The germline V gene has CDR1 SNHLY and CDR2 FYNNEI. This CDR3 has 14 residues. V was trimmed by 2 bases and J by 8 bases, leaving 13 bases between them. The CDR3 spells CASSEQGVSEPQHF. CDR3 in DNA: TGTGCCAGCAGTGAACAAGGGGTTAGTGAGCCCCAGCATTTT.

This clonotype was counted only a few times. The V call is TRBV10-2, the J call TRBJ2-1; TRBD2 agrees at 11 bases. With 6 bases clipped from V and 8 bases from J, the junction kept 6 bases outside the gene matches. The CDR3 has 14 amino acids. The germline gives CDR1 WSHSY, CDR2 SAAADI. CDR3 nucleotides: TGCGCCAGCAGACTAGCGGGAGTGAGCCATGAGCAGTTCTTC. It yields the protein CASRLAGVSHEQFF.

The table lists this clonotype with a few counts. The chain carries TRBV3-1 and TRBJ2-5; the D gene could be TRBD1 or TRBD2 (5 bases each). V dropped 3 bases and J dropped 3 bases, with 14 bases sitting between them. Germline assignment: CDR1 LGHDT and CDR2 YNNKEL (reference sequence). The length of the CDR3 is 15 residues. CDR3 amino acids: CASSQAGTLEETQYF. CDR3 sequence (DNA): TGTGCCAGCAGCCAGGCCGGGACCCTAGAAGAGACCCAGTACTTC.

J is TRBJ1-4 and V is TRBV28; D is unclear. Per the germline V gene, CDR1 is MDHEN and CDR2 is SYDVKM. This CDR3 contains 13 residues. V gave up 8 bases and J gave up 3 bases, with 10 bases separating them. The CDR3 DNA sequence: TGTGCCAGCGCCCAAGAGGCTAATGAAAAACTGTTTTTT. Protein: CASAQEANEKLFF.

This clonotype was recorded at least ten times. The rearrangement links TRBV12-3 or TRBV12-4 to TRBJ1-1; 8 bases match TRBD1. The length of the CDR3 is 15 residues. V lost 5 bases to trimming and J lost 5 bases; unmatched junction nucleotides: 10. The CDR3 DNA reads TGTGCCAGCAGTACCGGTAGGACAGGGTTGACTGAAGCTTTCTTT. Translating gives CASSTGRTGLTEAFF.

This CDR3 reads CASSQGGACTLRTQYF. CDR3 sequence (DNA): TGTGCCAGCAGCCAAGGGGGCGCCTGTACCCTGAGGACGCAGTATTTT. The rearrangement uses TRBV2 and TRBJ2-3, with TRBD1 matching over 7 bases. After removal of 6 bases from V and 9 bases from J, the junction contained 18 bases not matched to a gene. CDR3 length: 16 amino acids. Germline V gene sequence: CDR1 SNHLY, CDR2 FYNNEI. The full variable domain, completed using reference TRBV2 and TRBJ2-3, is EPEVTQTPSHQVTQMGQEVILRCVPISNHLYFYWYRQILGQKVEFLVSFYNNEISEKSEIFDDQFSVERPDGSNFTLKIRSTKLEDSAMYFCASSQGGACTLRTQYFGPGTRLTVL.

This clonotype appeared a few times. V and J are TRBV2 and TRBJ2-7, with D perhaps being TRBD1 or TRBD2 (6 bases each). Germline values: CDR1 SNHLY, CDR2 FYNNEI. The CDR3 sequence is 14 residues long. Trimming removed 3 bases from V and 10 bases from J, with 19 bases in between. This CDR3 is CASSDGGGGRRQYV. As DNA, the CDR3 is TGTGCCAGCAGTGATGGAGGGGGAGGAAGGCGACAGTACGTC.

The chain links TRBV15 to TRBJ1-1; D is unclear. This CDR3 is built from 14 residues. V was shortened by 4 bases and J by 1 base, with 10 bases between the two germline ends. Germline CDR1 LNHNV, CDR2 YYDKDF (reference sequence). The CDR3 protein is CATSKPPENTEAFF. Written as DNA, the CDR3 is TGTGCCACCAGCAAGCCTCCGGAGAACACTGAAGCTTTCTTT. Together with reference TRBV15 and TRBJ1-1, the CDR3 gives the full variable domain: DAMVIQNPRYQVTQFGKPVTLSCSQTLNHNVMYWYQQKSSQAPKLLFHYYDKDFNNEADTPDNFQSRRPNTSFCFLDIRSPGLGDTAMYLCATSKPPENTEAFFGQGTRLTVV.

This rearrangement joins TRBV11-2 to TRBJ1-6, with 9 bases fitting TRBD1. This CDR3 has 18 residues. The trim removed 4 bases at V and 4 bases at J, leaving 11 bases unmatched. Germline CDR1 SGHAT, CDR2 FQNNGV. CDR3 sequence: CASSSGTGSFEYNSPLHF. The CDR3 DNA reads TGTGCCAGCAGCTCCGGGACAGGGTCTTTCGAGTATAATTCACCCCTCCACTTT.

This clonotype was observed at least ten times. The chain combines TRBV20-1 with TRBJ2-1; 12 bases map to TRBD2. The CDR3 spans 17 residues. Germline V gene lookup returns CDR1 DFQATT and CDR2 SNEGSKA (reference sequence). V lost 1 base and J lost 0; bases outside the gene matches: 4. The CDR3 reads CSARGGTSGPSYNEQFF. The CDR3 DNA sequence: TGCAGTGCTAGAGGTGGGACTAGCGGGCCCTCCTACAATGAGCAGTTCTTC.

The CDR3 loop reads CSAVGGVTDTQYF. The CDR3 nucleotides are TGCAGTGCAGTCGGCGGAGTCACAGATACGCAGTATTTT. V is TRBV20-1 and J is TRBJ2-3; D gene ambiguous. Germline V lookup: CDR1 DFQATT, CDR2 SNEGSKA (reference sequence). This CDR3 spans 13 amino acids. Trimming left V 6 bases short and J 2 bases short, with 12 bases between.

This clonotype was counted between two and nine times. The V call is TRBV7-8, the J call TRBJ2-1, with D maybe TRBD2 (5 bases). Per germline, CDR1 SGHVS and CDR2 FQNEAQ. This CDR3 is built from 15 residues. V lost 3 bases, J lost 4 bases, and 13 bases lay in between. The CDR3 is CASSLLGGPYNEQFF. The CDR3, as DNA: TGTGCCAGCAGCTTGCTCGGCGGGCCTTACAATGAGCAGTTCTTC.

This clonotype was observed a handful of times. The chain links TRBV5-1 to TRBJ2-7, with D tentatively TRBD1 or TRBD2 (6 bases each). With 10 bases removed from V and 1 base from J, the gap between germline ends came to 18 bases. This CDR3 is 14 amino acids long. CDR1 and CDR2 from the germline V gene are SGHRS and YFSETQ. The CDR3 nucleotides read TGCGCCGGGAGCACGGGGGCACTATCCTACGAGCAGTACGTC. Translated, it gives CAGSTGALSYEQYV.